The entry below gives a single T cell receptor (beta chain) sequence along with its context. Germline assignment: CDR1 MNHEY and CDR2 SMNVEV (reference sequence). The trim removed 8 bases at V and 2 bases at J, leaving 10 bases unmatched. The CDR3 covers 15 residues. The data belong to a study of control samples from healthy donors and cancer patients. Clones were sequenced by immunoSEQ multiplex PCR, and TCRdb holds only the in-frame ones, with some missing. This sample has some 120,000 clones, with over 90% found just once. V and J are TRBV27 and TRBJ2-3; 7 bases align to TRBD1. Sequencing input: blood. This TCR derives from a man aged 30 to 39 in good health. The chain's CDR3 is CASCPRQGFTDTQYF. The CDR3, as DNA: TGTGCCAGCTGCCCTCGACAGGGATTCACAGATACGCAGTATTTT.